This T cell receptor beta chain was identified in a study of blood T cell repertoires in COVID-19. Whole-study context: In each case, the material was cDNA or gDNA derived from T cells, B-cell-depleted T cells, or PBMCs.

In the source study's methods: Using reference gene primer amplification, nucleated cell counts were estimated. Profiled with immunoSEQ multiplex PCR; TCRdb holds only in-frame clones, not every one. V and J calls and clone size are those listed in that table; D and trimming were worked out from the DNA. The data show around 250,000 clones, roughly 85% seen once. Participants had their cohort set by participant-reported clinical history. Sequenced: PBMCs or T cells enriched from blood (not recorded which). The sequence was collected from a woman aged 45-65 years who had recovered from COVID-19.

The CDR3 is CASSYGGSSNQPQHF. CDR3 coding DNA: TGTGCCAGCAGCTATGGGGGGTCGAGCAATCAGCCCCAGCATTTT. This sequence joins TRBV5-4 and TRBJ1-5; D possibly corresponds to TRBD1 (5 bases). This CDR3 comprises 15 residues. The germline V gene encodes CDR1 SGHNT and CDR2 YYREEE (reference sequence). Trimming took 3 bases from V and 1 from J, leaving 11 bases between them.